The 25 T cell receptor beta chains below come from one sample, sequenced in a study of cytomegalovirus exposure and HLA in healthy donors (dated by TCRdb to the late 2010s). The library came from the immunoSEQ multiplex PCR assay. For the multiplex PCR, a mixture combining 60 forward primers for TCR Vbeta segments and 13 reverse primers for TCR Jbeta segments was used. TCRdb holds this immuneACCESS table with in-frame rearrangements only. Some clones are missing; in checked studies, unresolved V genes explain under half, and the rest has no known cause. For this sample there are 97,000 or so clones; roughly 70% appear just once. The biggest ten clones account for about 2.5% of the sample. Specimen: PBMCs. The receptor source for this set is a man in his fifties in good health and CMV-seronegative.

The gene calls are TRBV4-1 and TRBJ1-1; 9 positions match TRBD1. The CDR3 has 17 residues. Germline-derived CDR1 and CDR2 are MGHRA and YSYEKL. J gave up 8 bases and V 0 bases, and 13 bases lay outside the gene matches. CDR3 coding DNA: TGCGCCAGCAGCCAAGATGGGGGACAGGGAATTTTTGCCGAAGCTTTCTTT. Its protein product is CASSQDGGQGIFAEAFF.

The V gene is TRBV7-9, the J gene TRBJ1-2; 8 bases match TRBD1. CDR1 is SEHNR, CDR2 FQNEAQ, per germline (reference sequence). This CDR3 region has 14 residues. Trimming at V came to 3 bases and at J to 7 bases, leaving 7 bases not matched to a gene. In DNA form, the CDR3 reads TGTGCCAGCAGCTTTGGACAGGGAAGGGGTGGCTACACCTTC. Its translation: CASSFGQGRGGYTF. Full variable domain (outside the CDR3, taken from reference TRBV7-9 and TRBJ1-2): DTGVSQNPRHKITKRGQNVTFRCDPISEHNRLYWYRQTLGQGPEFLTYFQNEAQLEKSRLLSDRFSAERPKGSFSTLEIQRTEQGDSAMYLCASSFGQGRGGYTFGSGTRLTVV.

The chain carries TRBV15 and TRBJ2-1; D remains ambiguous. This CDR3 has 13 amino acids. Germline lookup yields CDR1 LNHNV and CDR2 YYDKDF (reference sequence). Trimming removed 6 bases at V and 9 bases at J, with 15 bases between. CDR3 sequence reads: CATSPGPPGEQFF. The CDR3, as DNA: TGTGCCACCAGTCCTGGGCCGCCTGGTGAGCAGTTCTTC. The variable domain in full, completed from reference TRBV15 and TRBJ2-1, reads DAMVIQNPRYQVTQFGKPVTLSCSQTLNHNVMYWYQQKSSQAPKLLFHYYDKDFNNEADTPDNFQSRRPNTSFCFLDIRSPGLGDTAMYLCATSPGPPGEQFFGPGTRLTVL.

CDR3 sequence (DNA): TGTGCCAGCTCACCCAGGCATCTGGCCAATCAGCCCCAGCATTTT. Its translation is CASSPRHLANQPQHF. The chain links TRBV18 to TRBJ1-5, with D hard to call. Germline values: CDR1 KGHSH, CDR2 LQKENI. V lost 3 bases to trimming and J lost 3 bases, with 12 bases between them. This CDR3 contains 15 residues.

The chain recombines TRBV27 with TRBJ2-3, with D possibly TRBD1 on 5 matching bases. Germline loops: CDR1 MNHEY, CDR2 SMNVEV (reference sequence). The CDR3 spans 15 residues. V was trimmed by 3 bases and J by 2 bases, leaving 12 bases between them. CDR3 nucleotides: TGTGCCAGCAGTTTTCGGGCAGGGTTCACAGATACGCAGTATTTT. Amino acid sequence: CASSFRAGFTDTQYF.

The chain uses TRBV5-5 and TRBJ2-7; D might be TRBD1 (5 bases). V lost 0 bases and J 10 bases, leaving 14 bases between the germline ends. Germline V gene lookup returns CDR1 SGHKS and CDR2 YYEKEE (reference sequence). CDR3 length: 13 amino acids. The CDR3 nucleotides are TGTGCCAGCAGCTTGGAAGGATGGCAGGGTCAGTACTTC. Its translation is CASSLEGWQGQYF.

The J gene is TRBJ2-1, the V gene TRBV15; TRBD1 matches at 9 bases. The CDR3 is 15 residues long. Per germline, CDR1 LNHNV and CDR2 YYDKDF (reference sequence). With V trimmed by 3 bases and J by 7 bases, 7 bases remained unmatched. The CDR3 spells CATSRPGTGFNEQFF. The CDR3 coding sequence is TGTGCCACCAGCAGGCCCGGGACAGGGTTTAATGAGCAGTTCTTC.

The CDR3 protein is CASSLQGVRFDEQYF. CDR3 sequence (DNA): TGTGCCAGCAGCCTTCAGGGGGTAAGGTTCGACGAGCAGTACTTC. The chain combines TRBV5-6 with TRBJ2-5, with 7 bases lining up with TRBD1. The J call could be wrong; TRBJ2-7 is a better fit for the DNA end. The germline V gene encodes CDR1 SGHDT and CDR2 YYEEEE. CDR3 size: 15 residues.

CDR3 in amino acids: CASSLGGTSGSNEQFF. The CDR3 DNA is TGCGCCAGCAGCTTGGGAGGGACTAGCGGGTCCAATGAGCAGTTCTTC. The chain employs TRBV5-1 and TRBJ2-1, with TRBD2 matching 12 bases. Germline CDR1 SGHRS, CDR2 YFSETQ. This CDR3 region has 16 residues. Trimming at V came to 0 bases and at J to 6 bases, leaving 4 bases not matched to a gene. Using reference TRBV5-1 and TRBJ2-1 for the parts outside the CDR3, the full variable domain is KAGVTQTPRYLIKTRGQQVTLSCSPISGHRSVSWYQQTPGQGLQFLFEYFSETQRNKGNFPGRFSGRQFSNSRSEMNVSTLELGDSALYLCASSLGGTSGSNEQFFGPGTRLTVL.

This sequence joins TRBV7-9 and TRBJ1-2, with D tentatively TRBD1 (6 bases). The V and J ends lost 5 bases and 4 bases respectively, with 11 bases between them. CDR3 length equals 13 residues. The germline V gene has CDR1 SEHNR and CDR2 FQNEAQ (reference sequence). CDR3 coding DNA: TGTGCCAGCAGCGAACAGGGATCCTATGGCTACACCTTC. It translates to CASSEQGSYGYTF.

The chain is built from TRBV5-1 and TRBJ2-4; TRBD1 matches at 10 bases. Germline-derived CDR1 and CDR2 are SGHRS and YFSETQ. The CDR3 runs 13 residues. V lost 4 bases to trimming and J lost 7 bases; unmatched junction nucleotides: 2. CDR3 sequence (DNA): TGCGCCAGCAGCGTGGGACAGGGGAACATTCAGTACTTC. It codes for CASSVGQGNIQYF. Variable domain in full (rest from reference TRBV5-1 and TRBJ2-4): KAGVTQTPRYLIKTRGQQVTLSCSPISGHRSVSWYQQTPGQGLQFLFEYFSETQRNKGNFPGRFSGRQFSNSRSEMNVSTLELGDSALYLCASSVGQGNIQYFGAGTRLSVL.

This clone was seen a handful of times. The J gene is TRBJ2-3, the V gene TRBV7-2, with TRBD2 matching 10 bases. The CDR3 runs 15 residues. Germline CDR1 SGHTA, CDR2 FQGNSA. The junction had 5 bases not matched to a gene; V was cut back by 4 bases and J by 4 bases. As DNA, the CDR3 is TGTGCCAGCAGCTCCTATACTAGCGGGGCAGATACGCAGTATTTT. Amino acids: CASSSYTSGADTQYF.

The rearrangement links TRBV9 to TRBJ2-6; D remains ambiguous. Trimming took 2 bases from V and 11 from J, leaving 14 bases between them. CDR3 size: 14 residues. The V gene's germline CDR1 is SGDLS and CDR2 YYNGEE. The CDR3 here is CASSVAPAVDVLTF. The CDR3 DNA reads as TGTGCCAGCAGCGTGGCCCCGGCGGTCGACGTCCTGACTTTC.

The CDR3, as DNA: TGTGCCAGCAGCCCCTTGATGCGGGGGCACTATGGCTACACCTTC. As protein: CASSPLMRGHYGYTF. The J gene is TRBJ1-2, the V gene TRBV7-9; possible D gene TRBD1, 6 bases. Germline CDR1 reads SEHNR; CDR2 reads FQNEAQ (reference sequence). Deletions cut 5 bases from V and 3 bases from J, with 16 bases between. This CDR3 has 15 amino acids.

CDR3 sequence (DNA): TGCGCCAGCAGCCAAGCGGACAGGAGCTCCTATAATTCACCCCTCCACTTT. Protein product: CASSQADRSSYNSPLHF. The genes are TRBV4-1 and TRBJ1-6; the match to TRBD1 covers 7 bases. The ends lost 1 base at V and 0 bases at J; junction bases unmatched: 3. This CDR3 region has 17 residues. The germline CDR1 and CDR2 sequences are MGHRA and YSYEKL.

The rearrangement joins TRBV28 to TRBJ2-1; TRBD2 matches 8 bases. Germline assignment: CDR1 MDHEN and CDR2 SYDVKM. The CDR3 covers 14 residues. With 6 bases clipped from V and 7 bases from J, the junction kept 8 bases outside the gene matches. DNA of the CDR3: TGTGCCAGCAGGACGATTAGCGGGAAAAATGAGCAGTTCTTC. As protein: CASRTISGKNEQFF.

This clone occurred once. The chain carries TRBV10-3 and TRBJ1-5, with a tentative D call TRBD1 (5 bases). The ends were cut back, 4 bases at V and 5 bases at J, with 6 bases in the middle. In germline, CDR1 is ENHRY, CDR2 SYGVKD. This CDR3 spans 12 amino acids. The CDR3 region has the DNA TGTGCCATCAGTGGGGGGGATCAGCCCCAGCATTTT. This encodes CAISGGDQPQHF.

The chain employs TRBV5-4 and TRBJ2-2; possible D gene TRBD2, 5 bases. Germline assignment: CDR1 SGHNT and CDR2 YYREEE (reference sequence). The CDR3 totals 16 residues. V dropped 0 bases and J dropped 6 bases, with 15 bases sitting between them. The CDR3 DNA reads TGTGCCAGCAGCTTGGCAGGCGGGCGAAGCCCCGGGGAGCTGTTTTTT. Amino acids: CASSLAGGRSPGELFF. Together with reference TRBV5-4 and TRBJ2-2, the CDR3 gives the full variable domain: ETGVTQSPTHLIKTRGQQVTLRCSSQSGHNTVSWYQQALGQGPQFIFQYYREEENGRGNFPPRFSGLQFPNYSSELNVNALELDDSALYLCASSLAGGRSPGELFFGEGSRLTVL.

The rearrangement uses TRBV18 and TRBJ1-5; 8 bases are shared with TRBD1. V shed 4 bases and J 5 bases; nucleotides not matched to a gene: 7. The CDR3 extends over 15 amino acids. CDR1 is KGHSH and CDR2 is LQKENI in the germline V gene. This chain's CDR3 is CASSQSGQGYQPQHF. DNA of the CDR3: TGTGCCAGCTCACAGAGCGGACAGGGTTATCAGCCCCAGCATTTT.

V is TRBV27 and J is TRBJ2-7; a possible D gene is TRBD1 (5 bases). CDR1 MNHEY and CDR2 SMNVEV come from the germline V gene (reference sequence). This CDR3 is built from 15 residues. V lost 2 bases, J lost 6 bases, and 17 bases lay in between. CDR3 nucleotide sequence: TGTGCCAGCAGTTTAAGACAGCTCTCCGTGGGCGAGCAGTACTTC. Translated, it gives CASSLRQLSVGEQYF.

The chain couples TRBV6-1 to TRBJ2-2; 10 nucleotides match TRBD1. Per the germline V gene, CDR1 is MNHNS and CDR2 is SASEGT. Trimming removed 2 bases from V and 9 bases from J; junction bases left unmatched: 12. The CDR3 consists of 17 residues. CDR3 in amino acids: CASSENERTGGRRELFF. The CDR3, as DNA: TGTGCCAGCAGTGAAAACGAAAGGACAGGGGGTAGGAGGGAGCTGTTTTTT.

This chain joins TRBV15 and TRBJ1-1; D is possibly TRBD1 (5 bases). Germline V gene lookup returns CDR1 LNHNV and CDR2 YYDKDF (reference sequence). Trimming left V 6 bases short and J 8 bases short, with 16 bases between. There are 13 residues in the CDR3. The CDR3 protein is CATRDRGVLEAFF. CDR3 DNA: TGTGCCACCAGAGATAGGGGCGTTTTGGAAGCTTTCTTT.

The rearrangement uses TRBV5-4 and TRBJ1-2; D might be TRBD1 (5 bases). CDR1 and CDR2 from the germline V gene are SGHNT and YYREEE (reference sequence). CDR3 length: 12 amino acids. Trimming pared 2 bases from V and 4 bases from J, leaving 6 bases between. CDR3 protein: CASSFQGYGYTF. Here the CDR3 DNA reads TGTGCCAGCAGCTTTCAGGGCTATGGCTACACCTTC.

In its sample, this clone was seen a few times. The V call is TRBV7-3, the J call TRBJ2-3, with 7 bases matching TRBD1. Trimming at V came to 0 bases and at J to 2 bases, leaving 11 bases not matched to a gene. There are 18 residues in the CDR3. CDR1 is SGHTA and CDR2 is FQGTGA in the germline V gene. CDR3: CASSLTFGGQRSTDTQYF. In nucleotides, the CDR3 is TGTGCCAGCAGCTTAACGTTTGGGGGACAGAGATCCACAGATACGCAGTATTTT.

The rearrangement uses TRBV10-2 and TRBJ2-7, with 7 bases lining up with TRBD1. The CDR3 loop spans 15 amino acids. V was pared by 7 bases and J by 3 bases, with 12 bases of the junction left unmatched. Per the germline V gene, CDR1 is WSHSY and CDR2 is SAAADI. CDR3 protein: CASKLTGAPYYEQYF. CDR3 nucleotide sequence: TGCGCCAGCAAACTTACAGGGGCCCCTTACTACGAGCAGTACTTC.